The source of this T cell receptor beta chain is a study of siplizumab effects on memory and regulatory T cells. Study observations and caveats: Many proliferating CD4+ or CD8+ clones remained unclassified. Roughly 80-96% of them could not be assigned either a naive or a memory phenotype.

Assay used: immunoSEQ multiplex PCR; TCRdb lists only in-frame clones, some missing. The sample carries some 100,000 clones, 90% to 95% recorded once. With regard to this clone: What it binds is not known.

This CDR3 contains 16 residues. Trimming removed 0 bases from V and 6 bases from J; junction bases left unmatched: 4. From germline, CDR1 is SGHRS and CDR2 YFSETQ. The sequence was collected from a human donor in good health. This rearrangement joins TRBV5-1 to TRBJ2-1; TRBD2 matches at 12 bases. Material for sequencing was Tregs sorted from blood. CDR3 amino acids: CASSLGWTSGINEQFF. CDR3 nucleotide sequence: TGCGCCAGCAGCTTGGGGTGGACTAGCGGGATCAATGAGCAGTTCTTC.